This T cell receptor beta chain was sequenced for a study of radiation and T cells in renal cell carcinoma. On the study more broadly: Nephrectomy followed 15 Gy stereotactic body radiation by 4 weeks. Study-wide points: In blood, top tumor clones expanded by 2 weeks, shrinking by 4. No pretreatment tumor biopsies were available for baseline clonotypes.

On this clone itself: Antigen unknown.

This table comes from immunoSEQ multiplex PCR, and its TCRdb copy is limited to in-frame clones, with some not included. The sample has roughly 130,000 clones, 88% seen once. Documented time point: blood 2 weeks post-SBRT. Regarding treatment: 15 Gy SBRT to primary tumor, nephrectomy 4 weeks later. Radiation-treated patients gave blood at baseline, week 2 and week 4. Germline CDR1 reads MNHEY; CDR2 reads SMNVEV (reference sequence). The CDR3 length is 14 residues. Trimming cost V 8 bases and J 2 bases, with 16 bases left between them. V is TRBV27 and J is TRBJ2-7; D is tentatively TRBD1 or TRBD2 (6 bases each). The TCR sequence derives from a woman between 65 and 79 years old with renal cell carcinoma. The sample in question was blood, obtained from a patient whose treatment included radiotherapy and nephrectomy. The DNA for the CDR3 is TGTGCCAGCTCCCCCTACGGGGGCGCCTACGAGCAGTACTTC. Encoded protein: CASSPYGGAYEQYF.